Listed below are T cell receptor beta chains from one sample, sequenced in a study of blood T cell repertoires in COVID-19. Sequencing was performed with immunoSEQ multiplex PCR; in TCRdb, only in-frame clones are kept and a portion is missing. The sample holds 200,000 to 250,000 clones, approximately 84% seen once. The sample was peripheral blood. These receptors were taken from a woman in her fifties or sixties with active or convalescent COVID-19. Both conserved end residues are part of each CDR3. D genes are given only for firm matches. Rows may omit the clone size; those that give it use once, few, many or a size class.

NA	NA	TRBV5-6	TRBJ1-2	CASTSAGGVGYTF	TGTGCCAGCACCAGTGCGGGGGGCGTTGGCTACACCTTC
NA	NA	TRBV7-9	TRBJ1-3	CASSFYTSGNTIYF	TGTGCCAGCAGCTTTTACACCTCTGGAAACACCATATATTTT
TRBD1	once	TRBV5-4	TRBJ2-5	CASSSRGSLETQYF	TGTGCCAGCAGCAGCAGGGGGTCGCTAGAGACCCAGTACTTC
TRBD2	NA	TRBV3-1/TRBV3-2	TRBJ2-1	CASSQTLAARGQFF	TGTGCCAGCAGCCAAACACTAGCGGCCCGGGGGCAGTTCTTC
TRBD1	NA	TRBV28	TRBJ1-1	CASSLSPGQGYTEAFF	TGTGCCAGCAGTTTATCCCCTGGACAGGGCTACACTGAAGCTTTCTTT
NA	NA	TRBV7-2	TRBJ2-1	CASSGGTASYNEQFF	TGTGCCAGCAGCGGCGGGACGGCCTCCTACAATGAGCAGTTCTTC
NA	NA	TRBV30	TRBJ1-6	CARQAQGNSPLHF	TGTGCCCGGCAAGCTCAGGGGAATTCACCCCTCCACTTT
TRBD1	NA	TRBV18	TRBJ1-2	CASSRTGSYGYTF	TGTGCCAGCTCACGGACAGGGTCCTATGGCTACACCTTC
TRBD1	many	TRBV4-2	TRBJ1-1	CASGPGQAEAFF	TGTGCCAGCGGCCCCGGACAGGCGGAAGCTTTCTTT
NA	NA	TRBV4-1	TRBJ2-7	CASSRNPQGWEQYF	TGCGCCAGCAGCCGCAACCCCCAGGGGTGGGAGCAGTACTTC
NA	NA	TRBV28	TRBJ2-7	CASSQGFSSYEQYF	TGTGCCAGCAGTCAGGGTTTTAGCTCCTACGAGCAGTACTTC
NA	NA	TRBV20-1	TRBJ1-5	CSASASVSNQPQHF	TGCAGTGCTAGTGCGTCAGTTAGCAATCAGCCCCAGCATTTT
NA	NA	TRBV11-2	TRBJ2-1	CASSFSDNEQFF	TGTGCCAGCAGCTTTTCAGACAATGAGCAGTTCTTC
NA	NA	TRBV2	TRBJ1-4	CASNRAREKLFF	TGTGCCAGCAACAGGGCGCGCGAAAAACTGTTTTTT
TRBD1	NA	TRBV5-5	TRBJ2-1	CASSLGDRNDNEQFF	TGTGCCAGCAGCTTAGGGGACAGAAATGACAATGAGCAGTTCTTC
TRBD1	NA	TRBV15	TRBJ1-4	CATSGTGNPFF	TGTGCCACCAGCGGGACAGGGAATCCGTTTTTT
NA	NA	TRBV12-3/TRBV12-4	TRBJ1-5	CASRAGDQPQHF	TGTGCCAGCAGGGCAGGGGATCAGCCCCAGCATTTT
TRBD1	once	TRBV28	TRBJ1-2	CASSVPGQGSYGYTF	TGTGCCAGCAGTGTGCCGGGACAGGGGAGCTATGGCTACACCTTC
NA	NA	TRBV18	TRBJ1-1	CASSPDTSGYTEAFF	TGTGCCAGCTCACCGGACACCTCGGGCTACACTGAAGCTTTCTTT
TRBD1	NA	TRBV6-6	TRBJ2-5	CASSSGQGRETQYF	TGTGCCAGCAGTTCAGGACAGGGTAGAGAGACCCAGTACTTC
TRBD1	NA	TRBV6-2/TRBV6-3	TRBJ1-1	CASSYSPGQGEAFF	TGTGCCAGCAGTTACTCACCGGGACAGGGAGAAGCTTTCTTT
NA	NA	TRBV21-1	TRBJ2-5	CANSKRGVVSGRVRGETQYF	TGTGCCAACTCCAAAAGGGGGGTTGTCTCAGGGAGGGTCCGCGGGGAGACCCAGTACTTC
NA	NA	TRBV11-3	TRBJ2-1	CASSTGTPAYNEQFF	TGTGCCAGCAGCACCGGGACTCCAGCCTACAATGAGCAGTTCTTC
TRBD2	NA	TRBV19	TRBJ2-7	CASSIPAAGGTYEQYF	TGTGCCAGTAGTATCCCCGCGGCGGGAGGCACCTACGAGCAGTACTTC
NA	NA	TRBV28	TRBJ2-6	CASSLSPSRGANVLTF	TGTGCCAGCAGTTTGAGCCCTTCTAGGGGGGCCAACGTCCTGACTTTC
NA	NA	TRBV5-1	TRBJ2-7	CASSLQGYEQYF	TGCGCCAGCAGCTTGCAGGGTTACGAGCAGTACTTC
NA	NA	TRBV2	TRBJ1-1	CASSETAGGTEAFF	TGTGCCAGCAGTGAAACCGCCGGAGGGACTGAAGCTTTCTTT
TRBD2	NA	TRBV5-6	TRBJ2-7	CASSLTPSGRPNEQYF	TGTGCCAGCAGCTTGACCCCTAGCGGGAGGCCGAACGAGCAGTACTTC